The T cell receptor beta chain described here comes from a study of cytomegalovirus exposure and HLA in healthy donors. Notes on the study in general: In a later analysis, CMV-associated beta chains were mostly HLA-associated, it appeared.

The CDR3 spans 15 residues. Germline V gene data show CDR1 as SGHKS and CDR2 as YYEKEE (reference sequence). With 4 bases removed from V and 1 base from J, the gap between germline ends came to 14 bases. Vbeta (60) and Jbeta (13) primers were used in the PCR. Clones were sequenced by immunoSEQ multiplex PCR, and TCRdb holds only the in-frame ones, with some missing. There are some 91,000 clones in the sample; around 80% occur only once, and around 0.76% lies in the top ten. This clone was observed a few times. The antigen is not known. The chain carries TRBV5-5 and TRBJ1-1; no clear D gene. The receptor was isolated from a woman aged 55 to 70 in good health and CMV-seronegative. Sequencing used PBMCs. The CDR3 reads CASSLWEAGNTEAFF. The CDR3 DNA sequence: TGTGCCAGCAGCCTGTGGGAGGCGGGGAACACTGAAGCTTTCTTT.